This paragraph reports one T cell receptor (beta chain). This table comes from immunoSEQ multiplex PCR, and its TCRdb copy is limited to in-frame clones, with some not included. Of about 93,000 clones listed, approximately 92% are singletons. The CDR3 contains 15 residues. Trimming took off 2 bases at V and 6 bases at J, with 14 bases between the two ends. Germline CDR1 and CDR2: KGHSH and LQKENI. The data belong to a study of T cell changes during pregnancy in multiple sclerosis. V usage is TRBV18 and J usage is TRBJ1-5; TRBD1 might be the D (5 bases). This receptor was identified in a female donor with multiple sclerosis, enrolled in a pregnancy study. The source was peripheral blood, collected after pregnancy. DNA for the CDR3: TGTGCCAGCTCACCAATCGAAGGCGGGGGTCAGCCCCAGCATTTT. Protein: CASSPIEGGGQPQHF. Based on the CDR3 plus reference TRBV18 and TRBJ1-5, the full variable domain is NAGVMQNPRHLVRRRGQEARLRCSPMKGHSHVYWYRQLPEEGLKFMVYLQKENIIDESGMPKERFSAEFPKEGPSILRIQQVVRGDSAAYFCASSPIEGGGQPQHFGDGTRLSIL.